The 18 T cell receptor beta chains below all came from one sample that was sequenced in a study of T cells in Graves' hyperthyroidism and ophthalmopathy. Amplified TCR beta CDR3 regions came from RNA transcripts. Initially, a first-round RT-PCR of the TCR CDR3 employed the HTBI primer set. MiXCR, applied by TCRdb to the multiplex PCR reads, yields one record per CDR3 protein. This repertoire shows over 700,000 distinct CDR3 sequences, 35% to 45% found once; its top ten account for around 9.3%. Sequencing was done on a sample of blood. The receptors shown here come from a man younger than 35 with Graves' hyperthyroidism.

The J gene is TRBJ2-5, the V gene TRBV6-6, with TRBD2 matching 7 bases. This CDR3 contains 17 residues. Looked up from germline, CDR1 is MNHNY and CDR2 is SVGAGI (reference sequence). With 6 bases clipped from V and 4 bases from J, the junction kept 17 bases outside the gene matches. CDR3 DNA: TGTGCCAGCAGCCGCCCACCGGGAGTAGCGGGTCGAGAGACCCAGTACTTC. Its protein product is CASSRPPGVAGRETQYF.

CDR3 bases: TGCGCCAGCAGCTTGGGACCCCAGGGAAACATTCAGTACTTC. This codes for CASSLGPQGNIQYF. The gene calls are TRBV5-1 and TRBJ2-4; maybe TRBD1 (5 bases). Trimming shortened V by 0 bases and J by 6 bases, and 10 bases separated the two germline ends. This CDR3 contains 14 residues. Germline V gene lookup returns CDR1 SGHRS and CDR2 YFSETQ.

V and J are TRBV9 and TRBJ1-2; possibly TRBD1 for D (6 bases). The CDR3 contains 15 residues. V was pared by 4 bases and J by 6 bases, with 19 bases between. Germline V gene data show CDR1 as SGDLS and CDR2 as YYNGEE. CDR3 sequence reads: CASSQVYRVADGYTF. The CDR3 nucleotides read TGTGCCAGCAGCCAAGTCTACAGGGTAGCGGATGGCTACACCTTC.

Only a few counts were recorded for this clonotype. The chain employs TRBV11-3 and TRBJ2-7, with 12 bases aligning to TRBD2. V shed 5 bases and J 4 bases; nucleotides not matched to a gene: 6. The CDR3 runs to 15 residues. Germline V gene sequence: CDR1 SGHNT, CDR2 YENEEA. The CDR3 is CASSDGLAGSYEQYF. The CDR3, as DNA: TGTGCCAGCAGCGACGGACTAGCGGGGAGTTACGAGCAGTACTTC.

J is TRBJ2-6 and V is TRBV7-2, with D hard to call. Trimming removed 4 bases at V and 1 base at J, with 8 bases between. The germline CDR1 and CDR2 sequences are SGHTA and FQGNSA. This CDR3 contains 15 residues. CDR3 nucleotides: TGTGCCAGCAGCTACCCGATATCTGGGGCCAACGTCCTGACTTTC. The encoded protein is CASSYPISGANVLTF. Filled out from reference TRBV7-2 and TRBJ2-6, the complete variable domain reads GAGVSQSPSNKVTEKGKDVELRCDPISGHTALYWYRQSLGQGLEFLIYFQGNSAPDKSGLPSDRFSAERTGGSVSTLTIQRTQQEDSAVYLCASSYPISGANVLTFGAGSRLTVL.

This clonotype appeared many times. This rearrangement joins TRBV19 to TRBJ1-2; weak D call: TRBD1 (5 bases). V lost 8 bases and J lost 5, with 12 bases in between. The germline V gene has CDR1 LNHDA and CDR2 SQIVND (reference sequence). This CDR3 has 12 amino acids. In DNA form, the CDR3 reads TGTGCCAGTGCTACAGGACTTTATGGCTACACCTTC. It is translated as CASATGLYGYTF.

The genes are TRBV7-6 and TRBJ2-7; 8 nucleotides match TRBD2. The CDR3 is 16 residues long. Germline loops: CDR1 SGHVS, CDR2 FNYEAQ. Trimming cost V 1 base and J 0 bases; bases outside gene matches: 5. The chain's CDR3 is CASSLVGGGPSYEQYF. The CDR3 DNA reads as TGTGCCAGCAGCTTAGTCGGCGGGGGGCCCTCCTACGAGCAGTACTTC.

The V and J genes are TRBV2 and TRBJ1-5, with TRBD1 matching over 7 bases. Trimming at V came to 6 bases and at J to 3 bases, leaving 8 bases not matched to a gene. Germline CDR1 and CDR2: SNHLY and FYNNEI. This CDR3 region has 15 residues. The CDR3 spells CASRLTGVLNQPQHF. In nucleotides, the CDR3 is TGTGCCAGCAGACTAACAGGGGTACTCAATCAGCCCCAGCATTTT.

Concerning this clonotype: Being one base from a much bigger clone, this may be a read error. The V call is TRBV20-1, the J call TRBJ1-5; D ambiguous. V was cut by 3 bases and J by 0 bases, with 9 bases left in between. Looked up from germline, CDR1 is DFQATT and CDR2 is SNEGSKA (reference sequence). The CDR3 sequence is 14 residues long. CDR3: CSARAPISNQPQHF. The CDR3, as DNA: TGCAGTGCTAGGGCCCCGATTAGCAATCAGCCCCAGCATTTT.

There are a few counts of this clonotype. This chain joins TRBV7-3 and TRBJ1-1; a weak D match, TRBD1 (5 bases). This CDR3 is built from 15 residues. Trimming removed 5 bases at V and 7 bases at J, with 20 bases between. Looked up from germline, CDR1 is SGHTA and CDR2 is FQGTGA. This chain's CDR3 is CASSQTNRSGGEAFF. The CDR3 DNA is TGTGCCAGCAGCCAAACGAACAGGAGTGGCGGTGAAGCTTTCTTT.

The rearrangement uses TRBV9 and TRBJ2-7; D call uncertain. The closer fit of TRBJ2-1 to the DNA end suggests the J call may be wrong. The CDR3 spans 11 residues. The germline V gene has CDR1 SGDLS and CDR2 YYNGEE. DNA of the CDR3: TGTGCCAGCAGCGTAAACAATGAGCAGTTCTTC. This translates into CASSVNNEQFF.

The chain employs TRBV14 and TRBJ1-2, with D maybe TRBD1 (6 bases). Between the trimmed V and J ends, which lost 8 bases and 3 bases, there was a span of 16 bases. Germline V gives CDR1 SGHDN, CDR2 FVKESK. This CDR3 is 14 amino acids long. This chain's CDR3 is CASSPTTGDYGYTF. CDR3 in DNA: TGTGCCAGCTCACCCACGACAGGAGACTATGGCTACACCTTC. Full variable domain (outside the CDR3, taken from reference TRBV14 and TRBJ1-2): EAGVTQFPSHSVIEKGQTVTLRCDPISGHDNLYWYRRVMGKEIKFLLHFVKESKQDESGMPNNRFLAERTGGTYSTLKVQPAELEDSGVYFCASSPTTGDYGYTFGSGTRLTVV.

The table lists this clonotype with many counts. The CDR3 sequence: CASSGRERPYEQYF. Here the CDR3 DNA reads TGTGCCAGCAGCGGTCGGGAGAGGCCCTACGAGCAGTACTTC. V is TRBV7-2 and J is TRBJ2-7, with D perhaps TRBD2 (6 bases). The CDR3 has 14 residues. V lost 5 bases and J 2 bases, leaving 13 bases between the germline ends. The germline CDR1 and CDR2 sequences are SGHTA and FQGNSA.

This clonotype occurred many times. V and J are TRBV19 and TRBJ2-7; D gene uncertain. V was shortened by 7 bases and J by 2 bases, with 12 bases between the two germline ends. The CDR3 sequence is 13 residues long. CDR1 LNHDA and CDR2 SQIVND come from the germline V gene (reference sequence). Written as DNA, the CDR3 is TGTGCCAGTACAGGCGGACGGACCTACGAGCAGTACTTC. It translates to CASTGGRTYEQYF.

This clonotype was counted only a few times. The chain recombines TRBV12-3 or TRBV12-4 with TRBJ1-2; D uncertain. This CDR3 is 15 amino acids long. The CDR3 sequence: CASRPAGLKNYGYTF. The CDR3 DNA reads TGTGCTAGTCGCCCAGCCGGACTTAAAAACTATGGCTACACCTTC.

CDR3 coding DNA: TGTGCCAGCAGCCAAGAGATGGGGGTTAACTATGGCTACACCTTC. Protein: CASSQEMGVNYGYTF. The chain combines TRBV7-8 with TRBJ1-2; possibly TRBD1 for D (5 bases). V was pared by 5 bases and J by 1 base, with 14 bases between. Germline CDR1 reads SGHVS; CDR2 reads FQNEAQ. CDR3 size: 15 residues.

Many counts were recorded for this clonotype. The rearrangement uses TRBV10-1 and TRBJ1-6; D not resolved. Trimming took off 5 bases at V and 7 bases at J, with 12 bases between the two ends. The germline V gene has CDR1 WNHNN and CDR2 SYGVQD (reference sequence). The CDR3 sequence is 14 residues long. CDR3 amino acids: CASSPSRKNSPLHF. The CDR3 DNA reads as TGCGCCAGCAGTCCCTCCCGGAAAAATTCACCCCTCCACTTT.

Turning to this clonotype: As the CDR3 is not closed by the conserved phenylalanine or tryptophan, this likely results from a read error. It is unclear where the CDR3 begins or ends on the DNA, so no DNA is shown, and the CDR3 is as TCRdb lists it. This chain joins TRBV15 and TRBJ2-7. Germline V gives CDR1 LNHNV, CDR2 YYDKDF (reference sequence). The CDR3 has 13 residues if both end residues are counted. CDR3 loop: CATSEGFKSERYI.